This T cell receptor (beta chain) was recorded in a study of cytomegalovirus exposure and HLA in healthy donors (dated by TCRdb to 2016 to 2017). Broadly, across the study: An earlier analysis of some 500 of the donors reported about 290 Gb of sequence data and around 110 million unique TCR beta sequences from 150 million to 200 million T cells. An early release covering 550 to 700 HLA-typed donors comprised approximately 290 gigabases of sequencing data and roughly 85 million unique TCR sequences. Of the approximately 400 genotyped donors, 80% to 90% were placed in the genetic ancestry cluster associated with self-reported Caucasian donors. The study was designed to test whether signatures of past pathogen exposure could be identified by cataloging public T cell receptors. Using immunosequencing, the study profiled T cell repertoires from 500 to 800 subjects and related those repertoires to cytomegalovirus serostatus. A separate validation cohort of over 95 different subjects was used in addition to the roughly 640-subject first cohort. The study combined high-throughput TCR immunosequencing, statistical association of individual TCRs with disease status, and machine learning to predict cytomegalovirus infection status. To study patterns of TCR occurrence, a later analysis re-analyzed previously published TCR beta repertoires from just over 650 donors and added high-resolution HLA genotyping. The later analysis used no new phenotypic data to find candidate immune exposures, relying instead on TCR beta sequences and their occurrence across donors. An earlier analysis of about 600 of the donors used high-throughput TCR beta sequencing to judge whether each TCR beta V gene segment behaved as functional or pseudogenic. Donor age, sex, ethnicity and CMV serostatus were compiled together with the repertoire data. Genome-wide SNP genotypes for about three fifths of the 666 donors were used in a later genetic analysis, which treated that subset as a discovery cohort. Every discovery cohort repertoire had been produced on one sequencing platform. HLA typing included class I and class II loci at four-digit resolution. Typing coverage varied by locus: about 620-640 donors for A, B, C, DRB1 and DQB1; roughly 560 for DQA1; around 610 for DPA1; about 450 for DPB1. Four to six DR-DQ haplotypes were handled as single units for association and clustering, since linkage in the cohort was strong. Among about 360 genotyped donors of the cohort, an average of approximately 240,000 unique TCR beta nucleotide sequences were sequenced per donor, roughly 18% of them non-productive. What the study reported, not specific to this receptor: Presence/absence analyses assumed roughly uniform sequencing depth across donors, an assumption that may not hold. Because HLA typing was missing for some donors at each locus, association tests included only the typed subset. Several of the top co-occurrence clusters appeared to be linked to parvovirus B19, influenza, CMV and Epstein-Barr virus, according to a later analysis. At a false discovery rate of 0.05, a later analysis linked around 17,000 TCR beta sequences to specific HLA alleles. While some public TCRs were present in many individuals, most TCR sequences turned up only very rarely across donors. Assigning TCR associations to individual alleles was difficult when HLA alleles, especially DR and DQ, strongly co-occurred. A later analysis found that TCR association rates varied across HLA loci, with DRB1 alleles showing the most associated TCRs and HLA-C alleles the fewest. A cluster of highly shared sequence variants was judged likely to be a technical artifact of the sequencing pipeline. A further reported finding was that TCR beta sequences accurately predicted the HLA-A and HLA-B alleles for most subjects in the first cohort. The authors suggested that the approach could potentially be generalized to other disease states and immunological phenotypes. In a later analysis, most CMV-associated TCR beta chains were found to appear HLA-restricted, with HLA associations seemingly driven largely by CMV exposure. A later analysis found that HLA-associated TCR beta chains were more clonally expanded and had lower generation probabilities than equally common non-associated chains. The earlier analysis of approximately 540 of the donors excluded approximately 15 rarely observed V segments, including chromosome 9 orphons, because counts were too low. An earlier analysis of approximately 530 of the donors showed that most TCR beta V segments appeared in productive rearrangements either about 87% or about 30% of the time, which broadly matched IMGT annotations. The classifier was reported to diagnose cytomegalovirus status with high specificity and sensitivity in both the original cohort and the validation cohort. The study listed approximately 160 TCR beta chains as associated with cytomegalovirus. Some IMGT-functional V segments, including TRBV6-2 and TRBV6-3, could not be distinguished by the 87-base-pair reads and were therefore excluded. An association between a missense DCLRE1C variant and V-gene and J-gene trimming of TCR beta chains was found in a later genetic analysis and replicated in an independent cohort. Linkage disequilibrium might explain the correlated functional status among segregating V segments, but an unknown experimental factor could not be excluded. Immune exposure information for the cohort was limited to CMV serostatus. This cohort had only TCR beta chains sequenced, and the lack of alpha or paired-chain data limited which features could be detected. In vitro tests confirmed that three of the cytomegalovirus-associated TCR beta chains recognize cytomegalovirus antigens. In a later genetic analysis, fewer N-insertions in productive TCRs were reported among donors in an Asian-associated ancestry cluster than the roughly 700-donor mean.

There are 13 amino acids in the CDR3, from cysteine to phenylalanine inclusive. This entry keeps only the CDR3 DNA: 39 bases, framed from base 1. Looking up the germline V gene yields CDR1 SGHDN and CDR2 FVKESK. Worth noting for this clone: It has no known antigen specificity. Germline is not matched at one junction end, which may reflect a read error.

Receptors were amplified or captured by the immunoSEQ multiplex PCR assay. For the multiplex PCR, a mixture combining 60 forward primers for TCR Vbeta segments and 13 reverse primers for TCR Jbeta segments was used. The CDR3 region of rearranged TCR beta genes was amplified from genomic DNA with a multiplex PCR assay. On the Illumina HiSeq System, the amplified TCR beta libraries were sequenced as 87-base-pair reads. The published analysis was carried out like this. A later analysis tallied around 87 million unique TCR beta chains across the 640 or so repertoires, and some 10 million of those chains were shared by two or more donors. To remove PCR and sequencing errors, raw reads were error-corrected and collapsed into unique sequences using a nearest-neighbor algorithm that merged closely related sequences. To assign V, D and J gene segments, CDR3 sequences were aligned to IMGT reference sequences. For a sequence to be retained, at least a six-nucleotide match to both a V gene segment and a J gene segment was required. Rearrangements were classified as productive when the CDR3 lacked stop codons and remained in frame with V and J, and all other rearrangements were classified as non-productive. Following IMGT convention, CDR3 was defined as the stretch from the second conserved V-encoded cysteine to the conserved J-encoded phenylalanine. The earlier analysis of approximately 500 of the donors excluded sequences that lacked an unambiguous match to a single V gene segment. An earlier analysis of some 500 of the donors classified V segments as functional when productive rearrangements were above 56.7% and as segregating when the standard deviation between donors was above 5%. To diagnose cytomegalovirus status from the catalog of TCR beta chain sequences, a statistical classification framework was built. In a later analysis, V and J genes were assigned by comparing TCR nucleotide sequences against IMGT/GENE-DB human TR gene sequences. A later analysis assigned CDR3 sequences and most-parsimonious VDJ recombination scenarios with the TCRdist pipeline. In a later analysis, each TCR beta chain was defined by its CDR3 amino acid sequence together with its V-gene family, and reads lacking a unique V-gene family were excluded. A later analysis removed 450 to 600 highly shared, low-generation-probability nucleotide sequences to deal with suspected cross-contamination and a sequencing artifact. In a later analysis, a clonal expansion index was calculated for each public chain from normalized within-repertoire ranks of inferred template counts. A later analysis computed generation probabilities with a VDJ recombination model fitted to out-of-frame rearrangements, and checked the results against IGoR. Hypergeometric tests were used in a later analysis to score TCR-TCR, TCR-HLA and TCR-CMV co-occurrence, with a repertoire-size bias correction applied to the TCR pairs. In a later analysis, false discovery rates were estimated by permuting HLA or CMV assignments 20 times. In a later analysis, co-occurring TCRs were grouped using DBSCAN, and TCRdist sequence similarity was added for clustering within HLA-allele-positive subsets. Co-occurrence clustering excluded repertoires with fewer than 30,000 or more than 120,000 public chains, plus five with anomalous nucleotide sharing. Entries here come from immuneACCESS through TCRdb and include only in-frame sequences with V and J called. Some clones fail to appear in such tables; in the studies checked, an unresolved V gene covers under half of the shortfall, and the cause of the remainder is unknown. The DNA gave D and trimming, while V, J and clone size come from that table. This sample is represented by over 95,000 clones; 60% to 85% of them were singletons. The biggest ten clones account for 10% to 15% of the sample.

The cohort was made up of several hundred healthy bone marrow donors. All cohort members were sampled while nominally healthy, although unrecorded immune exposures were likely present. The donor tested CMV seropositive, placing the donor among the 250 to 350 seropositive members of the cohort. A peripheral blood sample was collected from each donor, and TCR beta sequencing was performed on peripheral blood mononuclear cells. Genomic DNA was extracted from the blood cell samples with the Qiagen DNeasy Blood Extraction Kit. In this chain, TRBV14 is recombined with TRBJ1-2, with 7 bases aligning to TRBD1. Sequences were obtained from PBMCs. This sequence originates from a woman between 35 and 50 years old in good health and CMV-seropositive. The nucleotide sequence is TGTGCCAGCAGCCTACGACAGGGTAAATCGCTCGGCTTC. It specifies CASSLRQGKSLGF.